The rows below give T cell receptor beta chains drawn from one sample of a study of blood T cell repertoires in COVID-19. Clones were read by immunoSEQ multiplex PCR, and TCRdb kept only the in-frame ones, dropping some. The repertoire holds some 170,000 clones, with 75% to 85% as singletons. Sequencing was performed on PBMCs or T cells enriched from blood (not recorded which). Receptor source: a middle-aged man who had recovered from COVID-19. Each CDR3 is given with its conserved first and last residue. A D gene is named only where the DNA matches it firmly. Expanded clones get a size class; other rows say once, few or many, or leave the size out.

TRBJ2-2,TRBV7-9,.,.,CASSPRGSRLTGELFF,TGTGCCAGCAGCCCCCGTGGGAGTAGGCTAACCGGGGAGCTGTTTTTT
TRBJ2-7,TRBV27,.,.,CASTLTVGSAEQYF,TGTGCCAGCACCCTGACAGTAGGTTCGGCCGAGCAGTACTTC
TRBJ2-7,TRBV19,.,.,CASSIDRDYEQYF,TGTGCCAGTAGTATCGACAGAGACTACGAGCAGTACTTC
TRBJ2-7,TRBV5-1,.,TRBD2,CASIGEGRYEQYF,TGCGCCAGCATAGGGGAGGGCCGTTACGAGCAGTACTTC
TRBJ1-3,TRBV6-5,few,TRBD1,CASVGQAGSGNTIYF,TGTGCCAGTGTCGGACAGGCGGGCTCTGGAAACACCATATATTTT
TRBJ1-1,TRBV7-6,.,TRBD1,CASVRFGTANTEAFF,TGTGCCAGCGTCCGATTTGGGACAGCGAACACTGAAGCTTTCTTT
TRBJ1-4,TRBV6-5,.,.,CASSRTPSANEKLFF,TGTGCCAGCAGCCGGACACCCTCGGCAAATGAAAAACTGTTTTTT
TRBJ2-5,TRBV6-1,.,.,CASSEGTRGTQYF,TGTGCCAGCAGTGAAGGCACACGGGGGACCCAGTACTTC
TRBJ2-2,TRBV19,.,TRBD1,CASTAGTGGNGELFF,TGTGCCAGTACCGCCGGGACAGGGGGCAACGGGGAGCTGTTTTTT
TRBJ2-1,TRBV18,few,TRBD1,CASSSGTGSNEQFF,TGTGCCAGCTCATCCGGGACAGGGAGCAATGAGCAGTTCTTC
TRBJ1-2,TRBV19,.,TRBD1,CASTRATAGTVKSGYTF,TGTGCCAGTACTCGGGCGACCGCTGGGACAGTTAAGTCGGGCTACACCTTC
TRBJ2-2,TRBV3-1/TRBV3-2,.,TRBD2,CASSHVGLAGGITGELFF,TGTGCCAGCAGCCACGTAGGACTAGCGGGGGGGATAACCGGGGAGCTGTTTTTT
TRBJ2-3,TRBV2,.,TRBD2,CASSPPAGGGFGDTQYF,TGTGCCAGCAGCCCGCCAGCGGGGGGCGGCTTTGGAGATACGCAGTATTTT
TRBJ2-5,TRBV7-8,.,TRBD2,CASSPGREETQYF,TGTGCCAGCAGCCCGGGGAGGGAAGAGACCCAGTACTTC
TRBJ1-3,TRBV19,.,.,CASSISGIGGNTIYF,TGTGCCAGTAGTATCTCAGGGATAGGTGGAAACACCATATATTTT
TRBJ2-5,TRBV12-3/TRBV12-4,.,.,CASRPGLLTQYF,TGTGCCAGCAGACCGGGACTTCTGACCCAGTACTTC
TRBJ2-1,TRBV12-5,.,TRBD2,CASGLAGAYNEQFF,TGTGCTAGTGGTTTAGCGGGGGCCTACAATGAGCAGTTCTTC
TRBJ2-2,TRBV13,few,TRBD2,CASSFERGVSTGELFF,TGTGCCAGCAGCTTCGAGCGGGGGGTCTCCACCGGGGAGCTGTTTTTT
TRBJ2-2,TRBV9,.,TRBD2,CASRKLAGAGELFF,TGTGCCAGCAGGAAGCTAGCGGGAGCGGGGGAGCTGTTTTTT
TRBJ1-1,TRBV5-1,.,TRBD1,CASTSGTGVTEAFF,TGCGCCAGCACCTCCGGGACAGGGGTCACTGAAGCTTTCTTT
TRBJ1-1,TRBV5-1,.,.,CASSPPGNTEAFF,TGCGCCAGCAGCCCACCCGGGAACACTGAAGCTTTCTTT
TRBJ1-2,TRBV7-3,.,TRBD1,CASSLGQGYGYTF,TGTGCCAGCAGCTTGGGACAGGGCTATGGCTACACCTTC
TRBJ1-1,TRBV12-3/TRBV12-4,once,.,CASTKDRNTEAFF,TGTGCCAGCACTAAAGACAGGAACACTGAAGCTTTCTTT
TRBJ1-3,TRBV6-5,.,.,CASTSGTRNTIYF,TGTGCCAGCACCTCGGGAACGAGAAACACCATATATTTT
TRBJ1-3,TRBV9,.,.,CASSVAGTGNTIYF,TGTGCCAGCAGCGTAGCAGGGACTGGAAACACCATATATTTT
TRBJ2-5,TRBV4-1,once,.,CASSPSFGEETQYF,TGCGCCAGCAGCCCCAGTTTCGGGGAGGAGACCCAGTACTTC
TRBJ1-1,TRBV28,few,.,CASLGNTEAFF,TGTGCCAGCCTCGGGAACACTGAAGCTTTCTTT
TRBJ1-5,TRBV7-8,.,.,CASSHGIDYTRTDNQPQHF,TGTGCCAGCAGCCACGGGATTGACTATACTCGGACAGATAATCAGCCCCAGCATTTT
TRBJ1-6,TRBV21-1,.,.,CASSKDWTGQSPLHF,TGTGCCAGCAGCAAAGACTGGACAGGGCAATCACCCCTCCACTTT
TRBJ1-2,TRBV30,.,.,CAWSVTTGDYTF,TGTGCCTGGAGTGTGACTACCGGCGACTACACCTTC
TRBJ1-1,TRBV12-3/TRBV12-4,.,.,CASSPGHITEAFF,TGTGCCAGCAGTCCCGGACACATCACTGAAGCTTTCTTT
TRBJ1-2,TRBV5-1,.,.,CASTTSSDYGYTF,TGCGCCAGCACCACCTCGAGTGACTATGGCTACACCTTC